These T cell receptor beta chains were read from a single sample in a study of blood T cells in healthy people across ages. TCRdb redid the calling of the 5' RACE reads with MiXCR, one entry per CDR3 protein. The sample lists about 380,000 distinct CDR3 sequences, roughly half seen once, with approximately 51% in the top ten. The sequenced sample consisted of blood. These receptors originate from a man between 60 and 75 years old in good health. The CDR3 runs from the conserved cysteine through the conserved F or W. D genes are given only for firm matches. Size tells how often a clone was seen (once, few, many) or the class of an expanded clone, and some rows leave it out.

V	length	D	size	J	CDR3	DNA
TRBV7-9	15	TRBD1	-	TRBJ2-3	CASSPTGGMADTQYF	TGTGCCAGCAGCCCTACAGGGGGCATGGCAGATACGCAGTATTTT
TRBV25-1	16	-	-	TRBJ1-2	CASSPVGRGADYGYTF	TGTGCCAGCAGTCCCGTAGGGCGGGGGGCGGACTATGGCTACACCTTC
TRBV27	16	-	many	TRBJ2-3	CASSFAPPTPTDTQYF	TGTGCCAGCAGTTTTGCCCCACCGACCCCCACAGATACGCAGTATTTT
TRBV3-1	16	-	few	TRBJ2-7	CASSPNPSRPAREQYF	TGTGCCAGCAGCCCCAATCCCAGCCGGCCAGCGAGGGAGCAGTACTTC
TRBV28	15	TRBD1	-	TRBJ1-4	CASTTNRDRAEKLFF	TGTGCCAGCACTACGAACCGGGACAGGGCGGAAAAACTGTTTTTT
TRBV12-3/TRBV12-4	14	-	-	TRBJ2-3	CASSRRASTDTQYF	TGTGCCAGCAGTCGAAGAGCGAGCACAGATACGCAGTATTTT
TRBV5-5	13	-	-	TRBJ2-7	CASSLWGTYEQYF	TGTGCCAGCAGCTTGTGGGGGACCTACGAGCAGTACTTC
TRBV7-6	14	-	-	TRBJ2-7	CASSQGGGFDEQYF	TGTGCCAGCAGCCAGGGAGGGGGGTTCGACGAGCAGTACTTC
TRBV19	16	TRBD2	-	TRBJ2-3	CASSTQPGLSADTQYF	TGTGCCAGTAGTACGCAACCGGGACTATCCGCAGATACGCAGTATTTT
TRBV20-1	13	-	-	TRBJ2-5	CSARDHWVETQYF	TGCAGTGCTAGAGATCACTGGGTTGAGACCCAGTACTTC
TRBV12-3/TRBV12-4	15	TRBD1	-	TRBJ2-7	CASRPPGQGYNEQYF	TGTGCCAGCAGGCCCCCGGGACAGGGGTACAACGAGCAGTACTTC
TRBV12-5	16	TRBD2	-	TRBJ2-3	CASGSSGLAGTDTQYF	TGTGCTAGTGGTAGCTCGGGACTAGCGGGCACAGATACGCAGTATTTT
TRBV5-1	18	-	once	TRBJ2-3	CASSMVSWAFNGTDTQYF	TGCGCCAGCAGTATGGTGAGTTGGGCCTTCAACGGCACAGATACGCAGTATTTT
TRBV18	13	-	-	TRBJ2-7	CASPPKTNSEQYF	TGTGCCAGCCCACCAAAAACAAATAGCGAGCAGTACTTC
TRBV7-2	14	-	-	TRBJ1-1	CASRTGTLNTEAFF	TGTGCCAGCAGAACCGGGACGTTGAACACTGAAGCTTTCTTT
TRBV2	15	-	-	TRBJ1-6	CASILTQALNSPLHF	TGTGCCAGCATTCTGACTCAAGCGCTAAATTCACCCCTCCACTTT
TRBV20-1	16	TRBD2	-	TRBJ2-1	CSAREGTSGRANEQFF	TGCAGTGCTAGAGAGGGGACTAGCGGGAGGGCCAATGAGCAGTTCTTC
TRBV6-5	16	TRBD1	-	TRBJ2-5	CASSQPGTGLQETQYF	TGTGCCAGCAGTCAGCCCGGGACAGGGCTCCAAGAGACCCAGTACTTC
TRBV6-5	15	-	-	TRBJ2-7	CASSPPRGKPYEQYF	TGTGCCAGCAGCCCTCCTCGGGGGAAACCCTACGAGCAGTACTTC
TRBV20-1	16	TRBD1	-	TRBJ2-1	CSAPAPGQGSYNEQFF	TGCAGTGCTCCGGCCCCGGGACAGGGCTCCTACAATGAGCAGTTCTTC
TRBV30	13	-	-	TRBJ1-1	CAWDRGVVAEAFF	TGTGCCTGGGATCGTGGGGTTGTGGCTGAAGCTTTCTTT
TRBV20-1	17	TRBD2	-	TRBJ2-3	CSASGLAGGPVTDTQYF	TGCAGTGCTAGTGGACTAGCGGGGGGGCCGGTCACAGATACGCAGTATTTT